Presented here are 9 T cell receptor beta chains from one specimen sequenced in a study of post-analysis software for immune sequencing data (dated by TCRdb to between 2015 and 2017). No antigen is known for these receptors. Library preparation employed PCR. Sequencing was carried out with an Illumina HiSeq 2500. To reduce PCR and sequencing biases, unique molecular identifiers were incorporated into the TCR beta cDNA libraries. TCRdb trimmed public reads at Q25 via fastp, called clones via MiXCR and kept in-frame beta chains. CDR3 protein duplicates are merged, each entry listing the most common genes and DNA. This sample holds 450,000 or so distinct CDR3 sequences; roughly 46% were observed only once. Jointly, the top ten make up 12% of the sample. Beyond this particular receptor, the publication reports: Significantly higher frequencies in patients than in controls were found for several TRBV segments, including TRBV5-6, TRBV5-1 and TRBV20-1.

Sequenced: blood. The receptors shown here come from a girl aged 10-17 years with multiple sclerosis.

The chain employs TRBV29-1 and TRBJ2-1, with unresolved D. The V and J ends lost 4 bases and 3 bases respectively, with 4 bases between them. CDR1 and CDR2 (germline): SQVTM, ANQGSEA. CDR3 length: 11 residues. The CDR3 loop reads CSVAIYNEQFF. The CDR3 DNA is TGCAGCGTTGCAATCTACAATGAGCAGTTCTTC.

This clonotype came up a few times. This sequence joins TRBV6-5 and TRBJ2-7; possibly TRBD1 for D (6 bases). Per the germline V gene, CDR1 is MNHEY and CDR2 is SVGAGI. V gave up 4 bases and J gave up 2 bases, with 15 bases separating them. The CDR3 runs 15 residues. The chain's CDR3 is CASSSRTAFPYEQYF. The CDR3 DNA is TGTGCCAGCAGTTCCCGGACAGCCTTCCCCTACGAGCAGTACTTC.

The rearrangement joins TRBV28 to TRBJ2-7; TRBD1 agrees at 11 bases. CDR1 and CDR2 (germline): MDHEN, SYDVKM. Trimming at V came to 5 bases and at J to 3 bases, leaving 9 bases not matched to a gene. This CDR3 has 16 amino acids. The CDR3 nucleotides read TGTGCCAGCAGTCCCCTCGGGACAGGGGGTAGCTACGAGCAGTACTTC. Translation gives CASSPLGTGGSYEQYF. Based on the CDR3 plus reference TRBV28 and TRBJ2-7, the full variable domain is DVKVTQSSRYLVKRTGEKVFLECVQDMDHENMFWYRQDPGLGLRLIYFSYDVKMKEKGDIPEGYSVSREKKERFSLILESASTNQTSMYLCASSPLGTGGSYEQYFGPGTRLTVT.

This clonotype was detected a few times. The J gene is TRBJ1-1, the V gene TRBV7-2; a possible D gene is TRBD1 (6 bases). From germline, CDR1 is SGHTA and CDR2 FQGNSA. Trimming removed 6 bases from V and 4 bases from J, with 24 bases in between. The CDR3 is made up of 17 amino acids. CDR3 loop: CASSYRQARLAATEAFF. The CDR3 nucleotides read TGTGCCAGCAGTTACCGACAGGCCCGACTCGCTGCCACTGAAGCTTTCTTT.

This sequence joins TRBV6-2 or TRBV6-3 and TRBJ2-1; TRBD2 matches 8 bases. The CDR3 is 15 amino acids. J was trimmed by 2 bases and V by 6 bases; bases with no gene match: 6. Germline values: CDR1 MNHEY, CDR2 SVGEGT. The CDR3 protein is CASRPSGSAYNEQFF. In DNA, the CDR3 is TGTGCCAGCAGGCCAAGCGGGAGCGCCTACAATGAGCAGTTCTTC.

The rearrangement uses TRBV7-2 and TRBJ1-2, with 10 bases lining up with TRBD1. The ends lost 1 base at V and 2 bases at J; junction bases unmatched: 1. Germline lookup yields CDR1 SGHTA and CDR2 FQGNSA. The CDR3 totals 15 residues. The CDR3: CASSLEGQGNYGYTF. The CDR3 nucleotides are TGTGCCAGCAGCTTAGAGGGACAGGGGAACTATGGCTACACCTTC.

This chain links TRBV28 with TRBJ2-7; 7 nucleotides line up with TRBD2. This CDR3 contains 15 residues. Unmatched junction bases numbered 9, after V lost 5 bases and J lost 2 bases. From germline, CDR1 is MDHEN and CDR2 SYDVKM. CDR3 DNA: TGTGCCAGCAGTCGGGGGGACGGCCGGACCTACGAGCAGTACTTC. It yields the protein CASSRGDGRTYEQYF.

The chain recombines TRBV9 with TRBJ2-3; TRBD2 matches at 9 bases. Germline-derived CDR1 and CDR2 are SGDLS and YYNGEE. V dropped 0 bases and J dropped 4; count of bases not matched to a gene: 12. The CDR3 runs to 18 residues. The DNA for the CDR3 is TGTGCCAGCAGCGTAGCGGTTGGACTAGCGAGACCGTCAGATACGCAGTATTTT. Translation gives CASSVAVGLARPSDTQYF.

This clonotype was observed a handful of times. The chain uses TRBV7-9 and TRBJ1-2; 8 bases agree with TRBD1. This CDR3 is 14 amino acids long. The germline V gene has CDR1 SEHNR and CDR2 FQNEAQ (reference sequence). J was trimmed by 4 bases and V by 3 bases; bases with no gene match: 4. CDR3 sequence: CASSFGQGGYGYTF. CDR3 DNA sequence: TGTGCCAGCAGCTTTGGACAGGGCGGCTATGGCTACACCTTC.